This T cell receptor (beta chain) appears in the sequencing data of a study of blood T cell repertoires in COVID-19 (dated by TCRdb to the early 2020s). Regarding the research as a whole: Collaborator samples came from the United States, Italy and Spain and covered acute and convalescent phases of COVID-19. The material from the prospective study consisted of cDNA or gDNA derived from T cells, B-cell-depleted T cells, or PBMCs. Deeply sampled blood TCRbeta repertoires from subjects exposed to, actively infected with, or recovered from COVID-19 were included in the dataset. The repertoires were made available in a free public database intended to serve as a resource for research on the immune response to SARS-CoV-2. Samples were obtained from the ongoing ImmuneRACE study (first 160 participants) and from approximately 1,200 subjects provided by 6 global collaborators. A de-identified subject ID, COVID-19 status, age in years and sex were almost always included in the sample metadata. HLA class I and class II types, where available, came from metadata supplied by the sample provider rather than from assay-based typing.

This clone has only a few counts. Its antigen has not been determined. One base away there is no much larger clone; base qualities are not given. TCRbeta CDR3 regions were amplified from genomic DNA using the immunoSEQ Assay, a bias-controlled multiplex PCR. The original methods were these. Nucleated cell counts per sample were estimated from amplification of reference gene primers within the assay. To quantify the absolute abundance of each unique TCRbeta CDR3 rearrangement, sequence reads were collapsed and filtered. For each sample, productive Simpson clonality was calculated by taking the square root of Simpson's diversity index across productive rearrangements. In its TCRdb copy, this immuneACCESS table keeps in-frame sequences only and misses some clones. Where compared with another copy, unresolved V genes explain less than half of these, and the others have no known cause. That table is the source of V, J and clone size, and D and trimming were worked out from the DNA. In all, the sample holds about 94,000 clones, and around 87% of those were seen once. Of the sample, approximately 4.4% is held by the ten largest clones.

The collaborating institutions used their own protocols to collect whole blood in K2EDTA tubes. For TCRbeta analysis, collaborators shipped samples as frozen whole blood, isolated PBMCs, or DNA extracted from either of those sample types. V and J are trimmed by 7 bases and 3 bases, and the gene matches miss 5 bases of the junction. CDR1 is given as SQVTM and CDR2 as ANQGSEA, both from the germline V gene. The CDR3 goes from the cysteine to the phenylalanine over 12 residues. CDR3 DNA is the only sequence kept; it has 36 bases, read in frame from the first base. On the study overall, not on this receptor specifically: The amount of clinical and demographic metadata varied by source and participant and was provided uncurated.

Sequenced: peripheral blood. The source is a woman older than 75 with acute or convalescent COVID-19. The V gene is TRBV29-1 and the J gene is TRBJ1-2, and TRBD1 matches 7 of the central bases. The CDR3 in this case is CSARDSYYGYTF. The DNA reads as follows: TGCAGCGCCCGGGACAGTTACTATGGCTACACCTTC. The CDR3 plus the reference TRBV29-1 and TRBJ1-2 genes for the other parts give the full variable domain: SAVISQKPSRDICQRGTSLTIQCQVDSQVTMMFWYRQQPGQSLTLIATANQGSEATYESGFVIDKFPISRPNLTFSTLTVSNMSPEDSSIYLCSARDSYYGYTFGSGTRLTVV.